This TCR beta chain came from a study of T cells after somatic rescue of genetic block. Using immunoSEQ multiplex PCR, the repertoire was profiled, and TCRdb retains in-frame clones only, with some absent. This table has around 8,100 clones, roughly four fifths appearing once. In germline, CDR1 is KGHSY, CDR2 FQNENV. The CDR3 extends over 13 amino acids. Trimming cost V 4 bases and J 2 bases, with 6 bases left between them. The specimen sequenced was peripheral blood mononuclear cells (PBMCs). This chain joins TRBV16 and TRBJ1-5, with no clear D. The TCR sequence derives from a boy between 10 and 17 years old. The CDR3, as DNA: TGTGCCAGCAGCCGGTATGGCAATCAGCCCCAGCATTTT. The encoded protein is CASSRYGNQPQHF. The full variable domain, in which reference TRBV16 and TRBJ1-5 provide the parts outside the CDR3, is GEEVAQTPKHLVRGEGQKAKLYCAPIKGHSYVFWYQQVLKNEFKFLISFQNENVFDETGMPKERFSAKCLPNSPCSLEIQATKLEDSAVYFCASSRYGNQPQHFGDGTRLSIL.